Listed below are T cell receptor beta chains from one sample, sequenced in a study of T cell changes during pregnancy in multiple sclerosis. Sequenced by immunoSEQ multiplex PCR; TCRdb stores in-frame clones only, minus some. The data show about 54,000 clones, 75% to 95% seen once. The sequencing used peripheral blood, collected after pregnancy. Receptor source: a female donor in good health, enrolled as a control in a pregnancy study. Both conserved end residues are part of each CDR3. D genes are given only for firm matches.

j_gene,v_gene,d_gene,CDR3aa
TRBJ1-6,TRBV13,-,CASSRGGRYNSPLHF
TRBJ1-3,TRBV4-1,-,CASSQVAGTSGNTIYF
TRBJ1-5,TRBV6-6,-,CASSYSQGTNQPQHF
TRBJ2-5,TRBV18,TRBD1,CASSPGQQETQYF
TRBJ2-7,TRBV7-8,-,CASSLAPGAYEQYF
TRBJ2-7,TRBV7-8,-,CASSLGVSRGFEQYF
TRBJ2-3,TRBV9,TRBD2,CASSVEQRGPQYF
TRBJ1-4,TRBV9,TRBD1,CASSVATTGREKLFF
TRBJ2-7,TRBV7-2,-,CASSLEKGFLGEQYF
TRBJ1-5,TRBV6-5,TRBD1,CASSTDRARNQPQHF
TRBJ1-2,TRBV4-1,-,CASSEDLIGVYGYTF